This section outlines one T cell receptor beta chain sequence together with its context. Trimming took 0 bases from V and 8 from J, leaving 11 bases between them. Germline-derived CDR1 and CDR2 are SGHRS and YFSETQ. The CDR3 length is 13 residues. This record comes from a study of T cell responses to AZD1222 COVID-19 vaccine. Measured with immunoSEQ multiplex PCR; TCRdb has only the in-frame clones, and not every one. The sample lists fewer than 150,000 clones; approximately 90% were seen once. The TCR originated in an adult in good health. This sample comprised peripheral blood, obtained on day 0 of AZD1222 vaccination. J is TRBJ1-2 and V is TRBV5-1; no firm D call. As DNA, the CDR3 is TGCGCCAGCAGCTTGGCTGAGTACGTGGGCTACACCTTC. Encoded protein: CASSLAEYVGYTF.